The T cell receptor beta chain under discussion was sequenced for a study of blood T cell repertoires in COVID-19. Trimming stripped 2 bases from V and 1 base from J, with 17 bases between. The CDR3 length is 16 residues. CDR1 and CDR2 (germline): GTSNPN, SVGIG (reference sequence). Original processing notes: For nucleated cells, counts were estimated from reference gene primer amplification. Sequencing was performed with immunoSEQ multiplex PCR; in TCRdb, only in-frame clones are kept and a portion is missing. For V, J and clone size, that table is used; D and trimming come from the DNA. Among under 300,000 clones listed, about four fifths were seen once. This clone has a single count.

This TCR was sampled from a woman aged 18 to 35 with acute or convalescent COVID-19. Sequencing was done on a sample of peripheral blood. The rearrangement joins TRBV30 to TRBJ1-2; D is perhaps TRBD1 (6 bases). Here the CDR3 DNA reads TGTGCCTGGAGTTTCAGTCACAGGGCCGATAACTATGGCTACACCTTC. Translation gives CAWSFSHRADNYGYTF.